This T cell receptor (beta chain) stems from a study of CD8+CD57+ T cells in acquired aplastic anemia. For the study at large: Quantities of DNA derived from sorted CD4+ and CD8+ cells averaged roughly 3 ug. Where healthy donors were concerned, CD4+ cells averaged about 10 million reads.

In regard to this clonotype: Its matching antigen is unknown.

Per the germline V gene, CDR1 is SQVTM and CDR2 is ANQGSEA. V lost 5 bases and J 1 base, leaving 8 bases between the germline ends. The CDR3 loop spans 12 amino acids. General study points: Statistical testing detected no significant gap in CD8+ Simpson's diversity between patients and controls. Sharing between patients and controls was observed for some 27 CD8+ CDR3 sequences.

It was genomic DNA that served as the template for profiling TCR beta VDJ and CDR3. TCRdb re-called the reads with MiXCR, one entry per CDR3 protein. The sample shows about 210,000 distinct CDR3 sequences, around 32% of them seen only once. The chain couples TRBV29-1 to TRBJ1-1, with unresolved D. This TCR came from a human donor in good health, serving as a control. The sample consisted of sorted CD4+, CD8+, or CD8+CD57+ T cells (not recorded which) from PBMCs. DNA of the CDR3: TGCAGCGTTATCGAGCCGAACACTGAAGCTTTCTTT. It specifies CSVIEPNTEAFF. Looking up the rest from reference TRBV29-1 and TRBJ1-1 gives the full variable domain: SAVISQKPSRDICQRGTSLTIQCQVDSQVTMMFWYRQQPGQSLTLIATANQGSEATYESGFVIDKFPISRPNLTFSTLTVSNMSPEDSSIYLCSVIEPNTEAFFGQGTRLTVV.